One and the same sample provided the 7 T cell receptor beta chains below, sequenced in a study of blood T cell repertoires in COVID-19. Method: immunoSEQ multiplex PCR; TCRdb's copy keeps in-frame clones and lacks some. The table lists approximately 250,000 clones, about nine tenths of them singletons. The specimen sequenced was PBMCs or T cells enriched from blood (not recorded which). These receptors came from a woman in her thirties or forties with acute COVID-19.

This clone is a singleton in its sample. The gene calls are TRBV21-1 and TRBJ2-2; the D call in the table, TRBD1, was not verified against the DNA. TRBV21-1 is listed as a pseudogene. This CDR3 contains 18 residues. The CDR3 DNA sequence: TGTGCCAGCAGCAAACTGGCCTTAGGGACAGCGAACACCGGGGAGCTGTTTTTT. Residues: CASSKLALGTANTGELFF.

The chain carries TRBV5-8 and TRBJ2-7; no firm D call. Looked up from germline, CDR1 is SGHTS and CDR2 is YDEGEE. V was shortened by 4 bases and J by 0 bases, with 11 bases between the two germline ends. The CDR3 length is 14 residues. The CDR3 nucleotides read TGTGCCAGCAGCCCCAGAATGCCCTCCTACGAGCAGTACTTC. This codes for CASSPRMPSYEQYF.

The genes are TRBV27 and TRBJ2-1; TRBD2 is a possible D gene (5 bases). V lost 1 base to trimming and J lost 9 bases, with 22 bases between them. The CDR3 runs to 17 residues. Per the germline V gene, CDR1 is MNHEY and CDR2 is SMNVEV (reference sequence). The CDR3 DNA follows: TGTGCCAGCAGTTTATGGATGGACTGGCCCCCCGTTAGTGAGCAGTTCTTC. It codes for CASSLWMDWPPVSEQFF.

The genes are TRBV11-2 and TRBJ1-6; possibly TRBD1 for D (5 bases). The ends were cut back, 2 bases at V and 6 bases at J, with 5 bases in the middle. The germline V gene encodes CDR1 SGHAT and CDR2 FQNNGV. This CDR3 is 13 amino acids long. CDR3 sequence reads: CASSLQGNSPLHF. As DNA, the CDR3 is TGTGCCAGCAGCTTACAGGGTAATTCACCCCTCCACTTT.

The chain couples TRBV12-3 or TRBV12-4 to TRBJ1-2; D might be TRBD1 (5 bases). This CDR3 has 13 residues. Trimming removed 7 bases from V and 0 bases from J, with 9 bases in between. Written as DNA, the CDR3 is TGTGCCAGCACCCGGGGGACTAACTATGGCTACACCTTC. Translated: CASTRGTNYGYTF.

This clone was detected once. This rearrangement joins TRBV6-4 to TRBJ2-7, with D unresolved. This CDR3 region has 15 residues. Looked up from germline, CDR1 is MRHNA and CDR2 is SNTAGT. V lost 0 bases to trimming and J lost 0 bases, with 9 bases between them. This chain's CDR3 is CASSDSSLSSYEQYV. CDR3 sequence (DNA): TGTGCCAGCAGTGACTCTTCCCTTAGCTCCTACGAGCAGTACGTC.

V gene TRBV7-9 combines with J gene TRBJ1-2; D possibly corresponds to TRBD1 (5 bases). The CDR3 loop spans 14 amino acids. The V gene's germline CDR1 is SEHNR and CDR2 FQNEAQ (reference sequence). Between the trimmed V and J ends, which lost 5 bases and 6 bases, there was a span of 16 bases. The CDR3 loop is CASSLRVGANGYTF. Here the CDR3 DNA reads TGTGCCAGCAGCCTCAGGGTCGGCGCTAATGGCTACACCTTC.